This TCR beta chain was obtained from a study of blood T cell repertoires in COVID-19. Profiling relied on immunoSEQ multiplex PCR, and the TCRdb table lists in-frame clones only, not all of them. Found here are roughly 250,000 clones, 86% of them singletons; the top ten hold roughly 3.3%. The CDR3 sequence is 14 residues long. J gave up 3 bases and V 6 bases, and 7 bases lay outside the gene matches. From germline, CDR1 is SGHTA and CDR2 FQGNSA. The sequence derives from a woman aged 40-49 years with acute COVID-19. The chain recombines TRBV7-2 with TRBJ1-2, with TRBD1 identical over 7 bases. Sample: PBMCs or T cells enriched from blood (not recorded which). For the CDR3, the DNA is TGTGCCAGCAGACTGACAGGGCCTTACTATGGCTACACCTTC. This sequence encodes CASRLTGPYYGYTF.